This TCR beta chain was obtained from a study of T cells in Graves' hyperthyroidism and ophthalmopathy. Findings and caveats of the study: The model made its ophthalmopathy prediction, and onset followed a median around 6.9 months later. The authors' 13 V-J model separated ophthalmopathy from stable hyperthyroidism. Blood samples included most of the expanded thyroid clonotypes exceeding 0.001.

Losses at the gene ends were 8 bases for V and 0 bases for J; bases not matched to a gene: 9. The CDR3 length is 15 residues. CDR1 is SGDLS, CDR2 YYNGEE, per germline. Of note for this clonotype: Antigen unknown.

Uncontrolled infection, other autoimmune disease, pregnancy or lactation led to exclusion. The investigators amplified TCR beta CDR3 regions from RNA transcripts. Carried out on the TCR CDR3, a first-round RT-PCR used the HTBI primer set. From the multiplex PCR reads, TCRdb called clonotypes with MiXCR, one entry per CDR3 protein. This table holds hundreds of thousands of distinct CDR3 sequences, roughly 32% found once. The sequence derives from a woman in her forties with Graves' hyperthyroidism. The rearrangement joins TRBV9 to TRBJ2-7; TRBD2 aligns across 9 bases. The sequenced material came from blood. This CDR3 reads CASTRTRGGSYEQYF. The DNA for the CDR3 is TGTGCCAGTACCCGGACGCGGGGGGGCTCCTACGAGCAGTACTTC. The full variable domain, its missing parts supplied by reference TRBV9 and TRBJ2-7, is DSGVTQTPKHLITATGQRVTLRCSPRSGDLSVYWYQQSLDQGLQFLIQYYNGEERAKGNILERFSAQQFPDLHSELNLSSLELGDSALYFCASTRTRGGSYEQYFGPGTRLTVT.